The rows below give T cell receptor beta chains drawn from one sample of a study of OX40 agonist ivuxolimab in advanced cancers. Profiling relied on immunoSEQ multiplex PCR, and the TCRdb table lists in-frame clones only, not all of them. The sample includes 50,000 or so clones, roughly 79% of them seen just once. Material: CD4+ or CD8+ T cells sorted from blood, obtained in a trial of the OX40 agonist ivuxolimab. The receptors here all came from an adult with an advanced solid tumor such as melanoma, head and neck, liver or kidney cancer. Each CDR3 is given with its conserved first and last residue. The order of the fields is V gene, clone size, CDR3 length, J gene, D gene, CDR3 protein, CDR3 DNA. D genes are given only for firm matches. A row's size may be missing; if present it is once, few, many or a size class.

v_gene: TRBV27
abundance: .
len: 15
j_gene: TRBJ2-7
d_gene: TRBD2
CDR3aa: CASSLTGGPGYEQYF
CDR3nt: TGTGCCAGCAGTTTGACGGGAGGGCCGGGCTACGAGCAGTACTTC

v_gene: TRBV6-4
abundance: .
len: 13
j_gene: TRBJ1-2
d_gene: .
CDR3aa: CASSESGVYGYTF
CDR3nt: TGTGCCAGCAGTGAATCTGGGGTCTATGGCTACACCTTC

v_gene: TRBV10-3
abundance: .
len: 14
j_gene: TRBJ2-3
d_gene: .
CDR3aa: CAIKPGTNTDTQYF
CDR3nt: TGTGCCATAAAGCCCGGGACAAACACAGATACGCAGTATTTT

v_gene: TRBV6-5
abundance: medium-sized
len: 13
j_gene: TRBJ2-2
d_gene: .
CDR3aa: CASSYFNTGELFF
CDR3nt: TGTGCCAGCAGTTACTTTAACACCGGGGAGCTGTTTTTT

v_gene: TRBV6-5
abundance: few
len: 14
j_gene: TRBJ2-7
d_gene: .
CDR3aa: CASSSGHSTYEQYF
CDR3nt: TGTGCCAGCAGCTCAGGTCACTCAACCTACGAGCAGTACTTC

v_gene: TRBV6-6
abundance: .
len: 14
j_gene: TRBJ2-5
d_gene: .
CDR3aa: CASSYTATRETQYF
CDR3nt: TGTGCCAGCAGTTACACGGCCACTAGGGAGACCCAGTACTTC

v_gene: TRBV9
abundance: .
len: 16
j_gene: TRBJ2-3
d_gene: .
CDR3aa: CASSSTRTLGTDTQYF
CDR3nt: TGTGCCAGCAGCTCTACGAGAACACTAGGCACAGATACGCAGTATTTT

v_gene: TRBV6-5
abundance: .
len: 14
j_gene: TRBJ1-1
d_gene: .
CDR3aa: CASSYSPGTTEAFF
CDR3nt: TGTGCCAGCAGTTACTCTCCAGGGACGACTGAAGCTTTCTTT

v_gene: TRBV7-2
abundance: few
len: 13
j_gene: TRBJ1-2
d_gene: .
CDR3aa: CASSFRTVYGYTF
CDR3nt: TGTGCCAGCAGCTTCCGGACAGTCTATGGCTACACCTTC

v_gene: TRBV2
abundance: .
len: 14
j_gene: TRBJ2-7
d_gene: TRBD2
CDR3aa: CASSNGGDSYEQYF
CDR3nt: TGTGCCAGCAGTAACGGGGGGGACTCCTACGAGCAGTACTTC

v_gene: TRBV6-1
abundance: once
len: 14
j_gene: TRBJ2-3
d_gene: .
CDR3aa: CASSEWEGTDTQYF
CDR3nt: TGTGCCAGCAGTGAATGGGAGGGCACAGATACGCAGTATTTT

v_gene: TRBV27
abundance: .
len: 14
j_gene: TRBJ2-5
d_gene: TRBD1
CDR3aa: CASSLQGARETQYF
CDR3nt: TGTGCCAGCAGTCTACAGGGGGCTAGGGAGACCCAGTACTTC

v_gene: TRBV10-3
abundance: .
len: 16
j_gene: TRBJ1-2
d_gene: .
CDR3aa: CAISESLTAEVYGYTF
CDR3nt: TGTGCCATCAGTGAGTCGTTGACGGCAGAAGTATATGGCTACACCTTC

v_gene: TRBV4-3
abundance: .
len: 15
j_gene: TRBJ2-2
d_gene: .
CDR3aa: CASSQDRANTGELFF
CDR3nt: TGCGCCAGCAGCCAAGACCGGGCAAACACCGGGGAGCTGTTTTTT

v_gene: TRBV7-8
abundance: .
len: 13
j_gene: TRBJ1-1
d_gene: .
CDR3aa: CASSSQLNTEAFF
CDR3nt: TGTGCCAGCAGCTCCCAGTTGAACACTGAAGCTTTCTTT

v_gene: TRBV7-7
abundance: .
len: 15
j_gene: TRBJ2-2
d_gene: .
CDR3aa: CASSLSEAGAGELFF
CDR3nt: TGTGCCAGCAGCTTATCCGAGGCTGGGGCCGGGGAGCTGTTTTTT

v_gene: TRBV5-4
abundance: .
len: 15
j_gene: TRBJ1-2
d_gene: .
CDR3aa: CASSLERGSNYGYTF
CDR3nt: TGTGCCAGCAGCTTGGAACGGGGTTCTAACTATGGCTACACCTTC

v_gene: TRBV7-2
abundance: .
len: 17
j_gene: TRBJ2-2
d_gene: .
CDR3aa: CASSPPEGLLNTGELFF
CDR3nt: TGTGCCAGCAGCCCCCCTGAGGGACTCCTAAACACCGGGGAGCTGTTTTTT

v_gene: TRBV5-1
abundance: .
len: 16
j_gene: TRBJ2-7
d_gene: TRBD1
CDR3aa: CASSTGPGTGGAEQYF
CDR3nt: TGCGCCAGCAGCACAGGCCCCGGGACAGGGGGAGCCGAGCAGTACTTC

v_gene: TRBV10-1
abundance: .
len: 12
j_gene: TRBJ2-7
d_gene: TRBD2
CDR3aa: CASSNPSGSLNF
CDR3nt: TGCGCCAGCAGTAACCCTAGCGGGAGTCTGAACTTC